These 31 T cell receptor beta chains came from one sample sequenced in a study of cytomegalovirus exposure and HLA in healthy donors. Profiling relied on immunoSEQ multiplex PCR, and the TCRdb table lists in-frame clones only, not all of them. The table records more than 90,000 clones, roughly nine tenths of them present only once. The specimen was PBMCs. These receptors came from a man between 18 and 35 years old in good health and CMV-seropositive.

CDR3 protein: CASSGGSQETQYF. The CDR3 DNA reads as TGTGCCAGCAGCGGGGGGTCCCAAGAGACCCAGTACTTC. The gene calls are TRBV11-2 and TRBJ2-5; D is possibly TRBD2 (6 bases). The length of the CDR3 is 13 residues. Germline CDR1 and CDR2: SGHAT and FQNNGV. Trimming shortened V by 5 bases and J by 1 base, and 8 bases separated the two germline ends.

This clone was detected once. The genes are TRBV25-1 and TRBJ1-2, with 7 bases fitting TRBD1. Losses at the gene ends were 4 bases for V and 5 bases for J; bases not matched to a gene: 1. The CDR3 consists of 12 residues. CDR1 and CDR2 from the germline V gene are MGHDK and SYGVNS. The CDR3 DNA reads TGTGCCAGCAGTGCACAGGGGTATGGCTACACCTTC. Protein sequence: CASSAQGYGYTF.

This clone has a single count. This chain links TRBV5-1 with TRBJ2-7; D possibly corresponds to TRBD1 (6 bases). The CDR3 consists of 13 residues. V lost 4 bases and J 5 bases, leaving 13 bases between the germline ends. Germline V gives CDR1 SGHRS, CDR2 YFSETQ. The CDR3 bases are TGCGCCAGCAGCCCGGGACACGAAAACGAGCAGTACTTC. This translates into CASSPGHENEQYF.

The chain employs TRBV5-5 and TRBJ2-5; D not certain. Trimming took off 4 bases at V and 2 bases at J, with 12 bases between the two ends. Per the germline V gene, CDR1 is SGHKS and CDR2 is YYEKEE (reference sequence). This CDR3 contains 14 residues. CDR3 sequence (DNA): TGTGCCAGCAGCCCGTTGACATTACAAGAGACCCAGTACTTC. Translation gives CASSPLTLQETQYF.

The V gene is TRBV13, the J gene TRBJ2-7, with 7 bases fitting TRBD1. The CDR3 runs 15 residues. V shed 2 bases and J 7 bases; nucleotides not matched to a gene: 11. CDR1 and CDR2 from the germline V gene are PRHDT and FYEKMQ (reference sequence). Here the CDR3 reads CASSLLGTGEVEQYF. CDR3 bases: TGTGCCAGCAGCTTACTAGGCACAGGGGAAGTGGAGCAGTACTTC.

The rearrangement uses TRBV7-9 and TRBJ1-2; 7 bases are a match to TRBD1. The CDR3 has 14 amino acids. The V segment lost 3 bases and the J segment 4 bases; nucleotides outside the gene matches: 5. The germline CDR1 and CDR2 sequences are SEHNR and FQNEAQ (reference sequence). CDR3 protein: CASSLTGITYGYTF. As DNA, the CDR3 is TGTGCCAGCAGCTTGACAGGGATTACCTATGGCTACACCTTC.

The chain uses TRBV11-2 and TRBJ1-6; unclear D gene. Trimming stripped 5 bases from V and 10 bases from J, with 9 bases between. Germline V lookup: CDR1 SGHAT, CDR2 FQNNGV. The CDR3 covers 12 residues. CDR3 sequence: CASSREESPLHF. DNA for the CDR3: TGTGCCAGCAGCCGAGAGGAGTCACCCCTCCACTTT. Using reference TRBV11-2 and TRBJ1-6 for the parts outside the CDR3, the full variable domain is EAGVAQSPRYKIIEKRQSVAFWCNPISGHATLYWYQQILGQGPKLLIQFQNNGVVDDSQLPKDRFSAERLKGVDSTLKIQPAKLEDSAVYLCASSREESPLHFGNGTRLTVT.

This clone was seen only once. This sequence joins TRBV5-6 and TRBJ2-3; 13 positions match TRBD2. CDR1 SGHDT and CDR2 YYEEEE come from the germline V gene. This CDR3 comprises 15 residues. The trim removed 4 bases at V and 4 bases at J, leaving 3 bases unmatched. The CDR3 DNA reads as TGTGCCAGCAGCCAGGGACTAGCGGGGTCAGATACGCAGTATTTT. Protein sequence: CASSQGLAGSDTQYF.

The gene calls are TRBV7-6 and TRBJ1-5; no reliable D call. CDR3 size: 15 residues. Trimming shortened V by 0 bases and J by 7 bases, and 13 bases separated the two germline ends. Germline V lookup: CDR1 SGHVS, CDR2 FNYEAQ. The DNA of the CDR3 is TGTGCCAGCAGCTTAGCGACGGGTGGAGGGCAGCCCCAGCATTTT. This codes for CASSLATGGGQPQHF.

V gene TRBV29-1 combines with J gene TRBJ1-1; D is unclear. CDR3 length equals 12 residues. V lost 7 bases and J 1 base, leaving 10 bases between the germline ends. Per the germline V gene, CDR1 is SQVTM and CDR2 is ANQGSEA. CDR3 protein: CSALAGNTEAFF. CDR3 nucleotides: TGCAGCGCTCTAGCCGGGAACACTGAAGCTTTCTTT.

The J gene is TRBJ2-2, the V gene TRBV25-1, with 10 bases matching TRBD1. The CDR3 is made up of 16 amino acids. The germline V gene encodes CDR1 MGHDK and CDR2 SYGVNS. Trimming cost V 1 base and J 1 base; bases outside gene matches: 0. CDR3 DNA: TGTGCCAGCAGTGAATGGGACAGGGGGAACACCGGGGAGCTGTTTTTT. Its protein is CASSEWDRGNTGELFF.

The J gene is TRBJ1-1, the V gene TRBV29-1; a weak D match, TRBD1 (5 bases). The CDR3 loop spans 15 amino acids. V shed 8 bases and J shed 0 bases, with 19 bases lying between them. Germline V gene data show CDR1 as SQVTM and CDR2 as ANQGSEA. The chain's CDR3 is CSTSPGWGMNTEAFF. The CDR3 bases are TGCAGCACCTCCCCAGGGTGGGGCATGAACACTGAAGCTTTCTTT.

The chain couples TRBV7-9 to TRBJ2-7, with 8 positions matching TRBD2. The junction had 14 bases not matched to a gene; V was cut back by 5 bases and J by 2 bases. The CDR3 length is 17 residues. Germline V lookup: CDR1 SEHNR, CDR2 FQNEAQ (reference sequence). The CDR3: CASSLGRGGRITYEQYF. The CDR3 nucleotides read TGTGCCAGCAGCCTAGGCAGGGGCGGGAGGATCACCTACGAGCAGTACTTC.

This chain connects TRBV19 to TRBJ1-5; D call uncertain. V was cut by 4 bases and J by 0 bases, with 10 bases left in between. Germline-derived CDR1 and CDR2 are LNHDA and SQIVND (reference sequence). The CDR3 length is 15 residues. CDR3 in DNA: TGTGCCAGTAGTAGGGCCTCTTATAGCAATCAGCCCCAGCATTTT. Translating it yields CASSRASYSNQPQHF.

This chain joins TRBV6-4 and TRBJ2-1; unclear D gene. Trimming stripped 3 bases from V and 3 bases from J, with 6 bases between. Germline values: CDR1 MRHNA, CDR2 SNTAGT. CDR3 size: 13 residues. The CDR3 DNA follows: TGTGCCAGCAGTGAAAGCGACTACAATGAGCAGTTCTTC. It is translated as CASSESDYNEQFF.

This chain connects TRBV2 to TRBJ1-3; D is undetermined. V was trimmed by 3 bases and J by 2 bases, leaving 11 bases between them. This CDR3 has 15 residues. The germline V gene encodes CDR1 SNHLY and CDR2 FYNNEI. DNA of the CDR3: TGTGCCAGCAGTGACCTCGAAGCCACTGGAAACACCATATATTTT. This sequence encodes CASSDLEATGNTIYF.

The chain links TRBV5-1 to TRBJ2-7; TRBD1 aligns across 7 bases. The CDR3 spans 17 residues. The germline V gene has CDR1 SGHRS and CDR2 YFSETQ. The ends lost 0 bases at V and 2 bases at J; junction bases unmatched: 11. DNA of the CDR3: TGCGCCAGCAGCTTGGTCCGTACAGGGGACCTCCCCTACGAGCAGTACTTC. This sequence encodes CASSLVRTGDLPYEQYF.

The J gene is TRBJ2-1, the V gene TRBV5-1; the match to TRBD2 covers 8 bases. Germline assignment: CDR1 SGHRS and CDR2 YFSETQ. This CDR3 is 15 amino acids long. V shed 1 base, J shed 0 bases, and the junction held 0 bases outside the gene matches. This chain's CDR3 is CASSLSGSSYNEQFF. The CDR3 DNA reads as TGCGCCAGCAGCTTGAGCGGGAGCTCCTACAATGAGCAGTTCTTC. Looking up the rest from reference TRBV5-1 and TRBJ2-1 gives the full variable domain: KAGVTQTPRYLIKTRGQQVTLSCSPISGHRSVSWYQQTPGQGLQFLFEYFSETQRNKGNFPGRFSGRQFSNSRSEMNVSTLELGDSALYLCASSLSGSSYNEQFFGPGTRLTVL.

V usage is TRBV7-9 and J usage is TRBJ2-7, with 7 bases fitting TRBD1. This CDR3 has 18 residues. The trim removed 2 bases at V and 0 bases at J, leaving 13 bases unmatched. From germline, CDR1 is SEHNR and CDR2 FQNEAQ (reference sequence). CDR3 residues: CASSLSAWGQRSSYEQYF. The CDR3 nucleotides read TGTGCCAGCAGCTTATCGGCCTGGGGACAGCGCAGCTCCTACGAGCAGTACTTC.

The chain carries TRBV18 and TRBJ2-1; the D gene is possibly TRBD1 (5 bases). Germline V gene sequence: CDR1 KGHSH, CDR2 LQKENI. The CDR3 extends over 16 amino acids. V gave up 2 bases and J gave up 5 bases, with 16 bases separating them. This CDR3 is CASSPSPPGWDNEQFF. Here the CDR3 DNA reads TGTGCCAGCTCACCAAGCCCCCCAGGGTGGGACAATGAGCAGTTCTTC.

This clone was seen once. The chain combines TRBV28 with TRBJ1-5, with D possibly TRBD1 on 6 matching bases. Germline assignment: CDR1 MDHEN and CDR2 SYDVKM. There are 15 residues in the CDR3. Trimming cost V 6 bases and J 5 bases, with 17 bases left between them. CDR3 DNA sequence: TGTGCCAGCAGACATACAGGGATGGGGGATCAGCCCCAGCATTTT. It encodes CASRHTGMGDQPQHF.

The chain uses TRBV4-1 and TRBJ1-4; no clear D gene. Per the germline V gene, CDR1 is MGHRA and CDR2 is YSYEKL. The V end was cut by 0 bases, the J end by 8 bases, with 16 bases between. The CDR3 covers 16 residues. The CDR3: CASSQEEGMGGEKLFF. Written as DNA, the CDR3 is TGCGCCAGCAGCCAAGAAGAGGGAATGGGAGGAGAAAAACTGTTTTTT.

The chain uses TRBV27 and TRBJ2-7; 9 nucleotides align to TRBD1. CDR3 length: 14 residues. The germline V gene has CDR1 MNHEY and CDR2 SMNVEV (reference sequence). The V and J ends lost 8 bases and 4 bases, in that order; junction bases with no gene match: 9. The CDR3 protein is CASGTGTGIYEQYF. CDR3 nucleotides: TGTGCCAGCGGAACCGGGACAGGGATTTACGAGCAGTACTTC.

This chain uses TRBV7-2 with TRBJ2-1, with TRBD2 matching over 8 bases. Germline CDR1 reads SGHTA; CDR2 reads FQGNSA. CDR3 length: 15 residues. Losses at the gene ends were 5 bases for V and 8 bases for J; bases not matched to a gene: 11. CDR3 DNA sequence: TGTGCCAGCAGCCCCCGGGCTAGCGGGCTCTATGAGCAGTTCTTC. Translating it yields CASSPRASGLYEQFF.

The chain carries TRBV6-5 and TRBJ1-4, with TRBD1 identical over 12 bases. CDR1 and CDR2 (germline): MNHEY, SVGAGI. J gave up 10 bases and V 4 bases, and 10 bases lay outside the gene matches. This CDR3 region has 16 residues. The CDR3 coding sequence is TGTGCCAGCAGTTCTACCCGGGACAGGGGGCGAGGAAAACTGTTTTTT. Protein sequence: CASSSTRDRGRGKLFF.

The V gene is TRBV30, the J gene TRBJ2-1; TRBD2 might be the D (6 bases). Germline values: CDR1 GTSNPN, CDR2 SVGIG (reference sequence). Trimming cost V 2 bases and J 12 bases, with 14 bases left between them. The CDR3 spans 12 residues. CDR3 in DNA: TGTGCCTGGAGTAAGGGACTTGCGACGCAGTTCTTC. Translating it yields CAWSKGLATQFF.

V and J are TRBV28 and TRBJ2-3, with TRBD2 as a possible D gene (7 bases). Trimming removed 5 bases from V and 7 bases from J, with 22 bases in between. The CDR3 contains 16 residues. In germline, CDR1 is MDHEN, CDR2 SYDVKM. The DNA of the CDR3 is TGTGCCAGCAGTATGGGGGGCGGGGGCCGTAGTTATACGCAGTATTTT. Its translation: CASSMGGGGRSYTQYF.

The rearrangement links TRBV5-5 to TRBJ2-7, with a tentative D call TRBD2 (5 bases). V shed 0 bases and J shed 9 bases, with 10 bases lying between them. The CDR3 covers 12 residues. CDR1 and CDR2 (germline): SGHKS, YYEKEE (reference sequence). CDR3 sequence: CASSLDGVGQYF. The DNA for the CDR3 is TGTGCCAGCAGCTTGGACGGGGTAGGGCAGTACTTC.

A single count supports this clone. V is TRBV28 and J is TRBJ2-1; TRBD1 aligns across 8 bases. The CDR3 totals 15 residues. Germline trimming cut 6 bases from V and 3 bases from J; bases unmatched to any gene: 7. CDR1 is MDHEN, CDR2 SYDVKM, per germline. The CDR3 sequence is CASSRRTGHYNEQFF. The DNA of the CDR3 is TGTGCCAGCAGCCGGAGGACAGGGCACTACAATGAGCAGTTCTTC. Complete variable domain (other parts from reference TRBV28 and TRBJ2-1): DVKVTQSSRYLVKRTGEKVFLECVQDMDHENMFWYRQDPGLGLRLIYFSYDVKMKEKGDIPEGYSVSREKKERFSLILESASTNQTSMYLCASSRRTGHYNEQFFGPGTRLTVL.

The V and J genes are TRBV6-5 and TRBJ2-3, with TRBD1 matching over 9 bases. The CDR3 spans 15 residues. Germline V gene data show CDR1 as MNHEY and CDR2 as SVGAGI. Trimming took 2 bases from V and 3 from J; bases not matched to a gene: 3. The CDR3 DNA follows: TGTGCCAGCAGTTACGCGGACAGGGGTACAGATACGCAGTATTTT. This sequence encodes CASSYADRGTDTQYF.

V is TRBV6-5 and J is TRBJ1-1; D is perhaps TRBD1 (5 bases). The CDR3 spans 13 residues. V lost 0 bases to trimming and J lost 7 bases, with 9 bases between them. Germline CDR1 reads MNHEY; CDR2 reads SVGAGI. The CDR3 nucleotides are TGTGCCAGCAGTTACTCGATAGACAGTGAAGCTTTCTTT. Its translation is CASSYSIDSEAFF.